This record looks at one T cell receptor beta chain sequence and its context. Assay used: immunoSEQ multiplex PCR; TCRdb lists only in-frame clones, some missing. The table lists under 70,000 clones, 75% to 90% of them singletons. This specimen comes from a study of OX40 agonist ivuxolimab in advanced cancers. About the study: Patients enrolled in dose escalation were diagnosed with hepatocellular carcinoma, melanoma, renal cell or head and neck cancer.

The CDR3 is 15 residues long. Germline-derived CDR1 and CDR2 are LNHDA and SQIVND (reference sequence). With V trimmed by 6 bases and J by 2 bases, 7 bases remained unmatched. This TCR came from an adult with an advanced solid tumor such as melanoma, head and neck, liver or kidney cancer. The chain is built from TRBV19 and TRBJ2-5; 9 bases match TRBD1. The material sequenced was CD4+ or CD8+ T cells sorted from blood, taken in a trial of the OX40 agonist ivuxolimab. CDR3 region: CASRRTGARQETQYF. The CDR3 DNA is TGTGCCAGTAGACGGACAGGGGCCCGTCAAGAGACCCAGTACTTC.